One and the same sample provided the 2 T cell receptor beta chains below, sequenced in a study of shared clonotypes between healthy human individuals. Assay: immunoSEQ multiplex PCR; the TCRdb copy retains only in-frame clones and omits some. The sample has roughly 1,500,000 clones; approximately 98.5% are singletons. The sample comprised naive CD4+ T cells sorted from blood. Regarding subset: CD45RA+ positively selected. The receptors originated from a young man in good health.

Comments on this clone: Other DNA sequences of this sample code for an identical CDR3. The chain employs TRBV5-1 and TRBJ2-1, with 11 bases that match TRBD2. V lost 4 bases to trimming and J lost 4 bases; unmatched junction nucleotides: 7. This CDR3 has 16 amino acids. Germline-derived CDR1 and CDR2 are SGHRS and YFSETQ. The CDR3 spells CASSPGTSGGYNEQFF. For the CDR3, the DNA is TGCGCCAGCAGCCCAGGGACTAGCGGCGGTTACAATGAGCAGTTCTTC.

Of note for this clone: Other DNA sequences of this sample code for an identical CDR3. The rearrangement uses TRBV7-9 and TRBJ2-7, with 7 bases aligning to TRBD1. The germline CDR1 and CDR2 sequences are SEHNR and FQNEAQ (reference sequence). V lost 5 bases, J lost 4 bases, and 8 bases stayed unmatched. CDR3 length equals 14 residues. CDR3 DNA: TGTGCCAGCAGCCCCCGGGACAGAACTTACGAGCAGTACTTC. As protein: CASSPRDRTYEQYF.